This T cell receptor (beta chain) was documented in a study of CD8+CD57+ T cells in acquired aplastic anemia. Deletions cut 2 bases from V and 7 bases from J, with 3 bases between. CDR1 is DFQATT and CDR2 is SNEGSKA in the germline V gene (reference sequence). The CDR3 sequence is 10 residues long. Study results and limitations: A set of approximately 29 CD8+ CDR3 sequences was shared between patients and controls, and these sequences appeared highly expressed in patients.

Using genomic DNA as the template, TCR beta VDJ and CDR3 profiling was carried out. TCRdb reanalysed the reads using MiXCR and keeps one entry per CDR3 protein. The data contain hundreds of thousands of distinct CDR3 sequences, 65% to 80% of them singletons. Comments on this clonotype: Its antigen remains unknown.

This chain uses TRBV20-1 with TRBJ2-1; D gene uncertain. The sequencing input was sorted CD4+, CD8+, or CD8+CD57+ T cells (not recorded which) from PBMCs. This TCR came from a human donor in good health, serving as a control. The CDR3 protein is CSARNNEQFF. CDR3 sequence (DNA): TGCAGTGCTAGAAATAATGAGCAGTTCTTC.